This TCR beta chain comes out of a study of regulatory T cells in long-lasting Graves disease. The time point is: newly diagnosed GD, antithyroid drugs for less than 3 months. PBMCs were the source of the RNA used for TCR sequencing. The CDR3 loop spans 15 amino acids. V was trimmed by 1 base and J by 7 bases, leaving 13 bases between them. From germline, CDR1 is MGHRA and CDR2 YSYEKL. Whole-study results and caveats: Among the persistent patients, 2,741 public clonotypes were shared, more than the roughly 970 shared among new patients.

Through Arm-PCR of CDR3 regions and iRepertoire HTBI primers, TCR beta libraries were built. TCRdb ran MiXCR on the multiplex PCR reads and lists one entry per CDR3 protein. In the table there are more than 300,000 distinct CDR3 sequences, 12% of which are singletons. With regard to this clonotype: What it binds is unknown.

This sample also appeared in a second study, on T cells in Graves' hyperthyroidism and ophthalmopathy. That work contributes: Researchers found most expanded thyroid clonotypes above 0.001 in blood as well.

Sequencing used peripheral blood mononuclear cells (PBMCs), obtained at new diagnosis, from a patient treated with antithyroid drugs. This sequence originates from a woman between 18 and 30 years old with Graves disease. The chain couples TRBV4-1 to TRBJ1-4; TRBD1 is a possible D gene (5 bases). The CDR3 region has the DNA TGCGCCAGCAGCCAAGCAGGAGGAAGGGGTGAAAAACTGTTTTTT. The encoded protein is CASSQAGGRGEKLFF.